The rows below give T cell receptor beta chains drawn from one sample of a study of response to subunit inactivated influenza vaccine. TCRdb passed the RT-PCR reads through MiXCR, listing each CDR3 protein once. The table shows 550,000 to 600,000 distinct CDR3 sequences, with 10% to 15% occurring only once. The sequencing used PBMCs from blood, collected on the day of vaccination. The receptors originated from a man aged 50 or older who received an inactivated influenza vaccine. Both conserved end residues are part of each CDR3. The order of the fields is J gene, V gene, D gene, clone size, CDR3 DNA, CDR3 protein. D genes are given only for firm matches. Clone sizes are given selectively: once, few, many, or a class where the clone is expanded.

J gene: TRBJ2-3
V gene: TRBV10-3
D gene: -
clone size: many
CDR3 DNA: TGTGCCATCAGTGGGGGGGACGGACTATCCACAGATACGCAGTATTTT
CDR3 protein: CAISGGDGLSTDTQYF

J gene: TRBJ2-5
V gene: TRBV12-3/TRBV12-4
D gene: -
clone size: many
CDR3 DNA: TGTGCCAGCAGTCACCGGAACGGGGAGACCCAGTACTTC
CDR3 protein: CASSHRNGETQYF

J gene: TRBJ1-1
V gene: TRBV7-9
D gene: -
clone size: -
CDR3 DNA: TGTGCCAGCAGCACCGACAACACTAAAGCTTTCTTT
CDR3 protein: CASSTDNTKAFF

J gene: TRBJ2-1
V gene: TRBV6-2/TRBV6-3
D gene: -
clone size: few
CDR3 DNA: TGTGCCAGCCGGGCCCTCGGCTACAATGAGCAGTTCTTC
CDR3 protein: CASRALGYNEQFF

J gene: TRBJ1-2
V gene: TRBV15
D gene: TRBD1
clone size: few
CDR3 DNA: TGTGCCACCAGCCCAGACAGGGGCAGGGGCTACACCTTC
CDR3 protein: CATSPDRGRGYTF

J gene: TRBJ2-1
V gene: TRBV6-2/TRBV6-3
D gene: -
clone size: -
CDR3 DNA: TGTGCCAGCAGTTACGGGAGGGAAAGGGGGGAAAGGTACAATGAGCAGTTCTTC
CDR3 protein: CASSYGRERGERYNEQFF

J gene: TRBJ2-1
V gene: TRBV12-3/TRBV12-4
D gene: -
clone size: many
CDR3 DNA: TGTGCCAGCAGTTCCCGGGACCTAGGCAACTTC
CDR3 protein: CASSSRDLGNF

J gene: TRBJ2-4
V gene: TRBV12-3/TRBV12-4
D gene: -
clone size: -
CDR3 DNA: TGTGCCAGCAGTTTTAGTTACAGGTCACTAGCCAAAAACATTCAGTACTTC
CDR3 protein: CASSFSYRSLAKNIQYF

J gene: TRBJ2-5
V gene: TRBV6-1
D gene: TRBD2
clone size: few
CDR3 DNA: TGTGCCAGCAGTGGTCTTCCTTTTGCGGGGGGCCTAACCTTACAAGAGACCCAGTACTTC
CDR3 protein: CASSGLPFAGGLTLQETQYF

J gene: TRBJ1-5
V gene: TRBV7-9
D gene: -
clone size: few
CDR3 DNA: TGTGCCAGCAGCACTTCTGCAGAGGCGGTACAGCCCCAGCATTTT
CDR3 protein: CASSTSAEAVQPQHF

J gene: TRBJ1-5
V gene: TRBV20-1
D gene: TRBD1
clone size: -
CDR3 DNA: TGCAGTGCCGCAACAGGGGGCCGAAGCAATCAGCCCCAGCATTTT
CDR3 protein: CSAATGGRSNQPQHF

J gene: TRBJ1-1
V gene: TRBV12-3/TRBV12-4
D gene: -
clone size: few
CDR3 DNA: TGTGCCAGCAGTTTAATGCAGTTAAGCACTGAAGCTTTCTTT
CDR3 protein: CASSLMQLSTEAFF

J gene: TRBJ1-1
V gene: TRBV5-1
D gene: -
clone size: few
CDR3 DNA: TGCGCCAGCAGCTTGGGAGTTACCTTACCTTTGAACACTGAAGCTTTCTTT
CDR3 protein: CASSLGVTLPLNTEAFF

J gene: TRBJ1-3
V gene: TRBV15
D gene: -
clone size: -
CDR3 DNA: TGTGCCACCAGCAGAGAGGAAGTCGGCACCATATATTTT
CDR3 protein: CATSREEVGTIYF

J gene: TRBJ2-3
V gene: TRBV10-2
D gene: TRBD2
clone size: few
CDR3 DNA: TGCGCCAGCAGACCTGGACTAGCGGGTATCACAGATACGCAGTATTTT
CDR3 protein: CASRPGLAGITDTQYF

J gene: TRBJ2-3
V gene: TRBV11-2
D gene: TRBD2
clone size: few
CDR3 DNA: TGTGCCAGCAGCCCGGTTAGCGGGGGGGGGGCAGATACGCAGTATTTT
CDR3 protein: CASSPVSGGGADTQYF

J gene: TRBJ2-6
V gene: TRBV7-8
D gene: -
clone size: -
CDR3 DNA: TGTGCCAGCAGCCACTTCGGAGGGGCAGGAATATCTGGGGCCAACGTCCTGACTTTC
CDR3 protein: CASSHFGGAGISGANVLTF

J gene: TRBJ2-7
V gene: TRBV20-1
D gene: -
clone size: few
CDR3 DNA: TGCAGTGCTAGAGAGGGGCGGGCCGCCCTAAGTGAGCAGTACTTC
CDR3 protein: CSAREGRAALSEQYF

J gene: TRBJ1-6
V gene: TRBV12-3/TRBV12-4
D gene: TRBD1
clone size: -
CDR3 DNA: TGTGCCAGCAGTTTAGCGCGGGACAGGGTTTCACCCCTCCACTTT
CDR3 protein: CASSLARDRVSPLHF

J gene: TRBJ2-5
V gene: TRBV29-1
D gene: -
clone size: many
CDR3 DNA: TGCAGCGTGATGTTTGGCCAAGAGACCCAGTACTTC
CDR3 protein: CSVMFGQETQYF

J gene: TRBJ2-7
V gene: TRBV9
D gene: TRBD1
clone size: many
CDR3 DNA: TGTGCCAGCAGCATACGGGACAGGGAATCAAGCGAGCAGTACTTC
CDR3 protein: CASSIRDRESSEQYF

J gene: TRBJ2-4
V gene: TRBV11-1
D gene: -
clone size: -
CDR3 DNA: TGTGCCAGCAGCTCGCTTAGGGGCGACAGGATTATTTCCAAAAACATTCAGTACTTC
CDR3 protein: CASSSLRGDRIISKNIQYF

J gene: TRBJ1-4
V gene: TRBV27
D gene: TRBD1
clone size: few
CDR3 DNA: TGTGCCAGCAGTTTAGGGACCTTACAGGGGTCTCGAAAACTGTTTTTT
CDR3 protein: CASSLGTLQGSRKLFF

J gene: TRBJ2-2
V gene: TRBV11-2
D gene: TRBD2
clone size: -
CDR3 DNA: TGTGCCAGCAGCTTAGGGCCAGCGGGAGTCGACGGGGAGCTGTTTTTT
CDR3 protein: CASSLGPAGVDGELFF

J gene: TRBJ2-3
V gene: TRBV10-1
D gene: -
clone size: -
CDR3 DNA: TGCGCCAGCACCCCCGAGGGGGGCTGTACAGATACGCAGTATTTT
CDR3 protein: CASTPEGGCTDTQYF

J gene: TRBJ2-2
V gene: TRBV12-3/TRBV12-4
D gene: -
clone size: many
CDR3 DNA: TGTGCCAGCAGTTTACGACAGGTCGCGAACACCGGGGAGCTGTTTTTT
CDR3 protein: CASSLRQVANTGELFF

J gene: TRBJ2-2
V gene: TRBV7-9
D gene: -
clone size: few
CDR3 DNA: TGTGCCAGCAGCCCCCGGTGGGCGAACACCGGGGAGCTGTTTTTT
CDR3 protein: CASSPRWANTGELFF

J gene: TRBJ2-1
V gene: TRBV3-1
D gene: -
clone size: few
CDR3 DNA: TGTGCCAGCAGCCATCGGACATTCTACAATGAGCAGTTCTTC
CDR3 protein: CASSHRTFYNEQFF

J gene: TRBJ1-2
V gene: TRBV30
D gene: -
clone size: -
CDR3 DNA: TGTGCCTGGAGTGTATTACAGTCCTATGGCTACACCTTC
CDR3 protein: CAWSVLQSYGYTF

J gene: TRBJ2-7
V gene: TRBV7-2
D gene: -
clone size: many
CDR3 DNA: TGTGCCAGCAGCGTCAGGTACGAGCAGTACTTC
CDR3 protein: CASSVRYEQYF

J gene: TRBJ2-5
V gene: TRBV7-6
D gene: TRBD2
clone size: -
CDR3 DNA: TGTGCCAGCAGCTTAGGTTTTCGCGCGGGAGTATCAGAGACCCAGTACTTC
CDR3 protein: CASSLGFRAGVSETQYF

J gene: TRBJ2-3
V gene: TRBV12-3/TRBV12-4
D gene: TRBD2
clone size: many
CDR3 DNA: TGTGCCAGCAGTTCTCGGACTAGCGGGGGTACAGATACGCAGTATTTT
CDR3 protein: CASSSRTSGGTDTQYF

J gene: TRBJ2-7
V gene: TRBV7-9
D gene: -
clone size: -
CDR3 DNA: TGTGCCTCTGGCGGCGGCGGGTACGAGCAGTACTTC
CDR3 protein: CASGGGGYEQYF

J gene: TRBJ2-1
V gene: TRBV20-1
D gene: -
clone size: -
CDR3 DNA: TGCAGTGCTAGTAGGCAGGGGAAGTACAATGAGCAGTTCTTC
CDR3 protein: CSASRQGKYNEQFF

J gene: TRBJ2-5
V gene: TRBV18
D gene: -
clone size: many
CDR3 DNA: TGTGCCAGCCACCGGGAACCTCAAGAGACCCAGTACTTC
CDR3 protein: CASHREPQETQYF

J gene: TRBJ2-3
V gene: TRBV11-2
D gene: -
clone size: -
CDR3 DNA: TGTGCCAGCAGCCTAAGACTAGACTCGACAAAAGATACGCAGTATTTT
CDR3 protein: CASSLRLDSTKDTQYF

J gene: TRBJ2-1
V gene: TRBV6-1
D gene: -
clone size: -
CDR3 DNA: TGTGCCAGCAGCCGGGGTTCTGGCCCACCCAATGAGCAGTTCTTC
CDR3 protein: CASSRGSGPPNEQFF

J gene: TRBJ2-3
V gene: TRBV7-9
D gene: -
clone size: -
CDR3 DNA: TGTGCCAGCAGCCCTCCCCGCCGAGCCCCTAGCACAGATACGCAGTATTTT
CDR3 protein: CASSPPRRAPSTDTQYF

J gene: TRBJ2-5
V gene: TRBV5-1
D gene: TRBD2
clone size: few
CDR3 DNA: TGCGCCAGCAGCCAGGGACTAGCGGAGACCCAGTACTTC
CDR3 protein: CASSQGLAETQYF

J gene: TRBJ2-7
V gene: TRBV28
D gene: -
clone size: few
CDR3 DNA: TGTGCCAGCAGTTTCCATGGTTACGAGCAGTACTTC
CDR3 protein: CASSFHGYEQYF

J gene: TRBJ2-1
V gene: TRBV5-1
D gene: TRBD2
clone size: -
CDR3 DNA: TGCGCCAGCAGCTTCACTAGCGGGGACTACAATGAGCAGTTCTTC
CDR3 protein: CASSFTSGDYNEQFF

J gene: TRBJ1-3
V gene: TRBV11-2
D gene: -
clone size: few
CDR3 DNA: TGTGCCAGCAGCATCCTTATCTCTGGAAACACCATATATTTT
CDR3 protein: CASSILISGNTIYF

J gene: TRBJ2-5
V gene: TRBV29-1
D gene: -
clone size: few
CDR3 DNA: TGCAGCGTTGAGGTAGCGGAGGCACAAGAGACCCAGTACTTC
CDR3 protein: CSVEVAEAQETQYF

J gene: TRBJ1-1
V gene: TRBV29-1
D gene: -
clone size: many
CDR3 DNA: TGCAGCGTTGGATTCCAGGGACCTGGCACTGAAGCTTTCTTT
CDR3 protein: CSVGFQGPGTEAFF

J gene: TRBJ2-2
V gene: TRBV29-1
D gene: -
clone size: many
CDR3 DNA: TGCAGCGTTGCGTCGGGGAGCGGGCGGGCCGGGGAGCTGTTTTTT
CDR3 protein: CSVASGSGRAGELFF

J gene: TRBJ2-3
V gene: TRBV12-3/TRBV12-4
D gene: -
clone size: many
CDR3 DNA: TGTGCCAGCACCTTCATCGGGGATACGCAGTATTTT
CDR3 protein: CASTFIGDTQYF

J gene: TRBJ2-3
V gene: TRBV15
D gene: -
clone size: -
CDR3 DNA: TGTGCCACCAGTATCGACCAAGGGACAGATACGCAGTATTTT
CDR3 protein: CATSIDQGTDTQYF

J gene: TRBJ1-2
V gene: TRBV29-1
D gene: -
clone size: few
CDR3 DNA: TGCAGCGTCTGGGCCGTGCGGGGCTACACCTTC
CDR3 protein: CSVWAVRGYTF

J gene: TRBJ1-1
V gene: TRBV5-6
D gene: -
clone size: -
CDR3 DNA: TGTGCCAGCAGCTATAAGGGGCTGGGGCGGGTGAACACTGAAGCTTTCTTT
CDR3 protein: CASSYKGLGRVNTEAFF

J gene: TRBJ1-2
V gene: TRBV10-3
D gene: TRBD1
clone size: few
CDR3 DNA: TGTGCCATCAGCCCGCAGACAGGGCTCAACTATGGCTACACCTTC
CDR3 protein: CAISPQTGLNYGYTF

J gene: TRBJ2-1
V gene: TRBV24-1
D gene: -
clone size: -
CDR3 DNA: TGTGCCACCAGTGAAACACCCTCTAGGAGTGAGCAGTTCTTC
CDR3 protein: CATSETPSRSEQFF

J gene: TRBJ2-3
V gene: TRBV6-1
D gene: -
clone size: few
CDR3 DNA: TGTGCCAGCAGGGAATATACGCAGTATTTT
CDR3 protein: CASREYTQYF

J gene: TRBJ2-5
V gene: TRBV3-1
D gene: -
clone size: few
CDR3 DNA: TGTGCCAGCAGCCAGGGCGGGACCCAAAAAGAGACCCAGTACTTC
CDR3 protein: CASSQGGTQKETQYF

J gene: TRBJ1-1
V gene: TRBV6-2/TRBV6-3
D gene: -
clone size: few
CDR3 DNA: TGTGCCAGCAGTCCCGGACAGCCTGAAGCTTTCTTT
CDR3 protein: CASSPGQPEAFF

J gene: TRBJ2-1
V gene: TRBV2
D gene: -
clone size: few
CDR3 DNA: TGTGCCAGCCTAGGAGCGAAAAATTACAATGAGCAGTTCTTC
CDR3 protein: CASLGAKNYNEQFF

J gene: TRBJ2-1
V gene: TRBV5-5
D gene: TRBD2
clone size: few
CDR3 DNA: TGTGCCAGCAGCTTTAGCGGGAGGGCCATCTCCTCCCGCGGTGAGCAGTTCTTC
CDR3 protein: CASSFSGRAISSRGEQFF

J gene: TRBJ2-2
V gene: TRBV10-3
D gene: -
clone size: few
CDR3 DNA: TGTGCCATCAGTGACCCCGGCCAGGCCGGGGAGCTGTTTTTT
CDR3 protein: CAISDPGQAGELFF